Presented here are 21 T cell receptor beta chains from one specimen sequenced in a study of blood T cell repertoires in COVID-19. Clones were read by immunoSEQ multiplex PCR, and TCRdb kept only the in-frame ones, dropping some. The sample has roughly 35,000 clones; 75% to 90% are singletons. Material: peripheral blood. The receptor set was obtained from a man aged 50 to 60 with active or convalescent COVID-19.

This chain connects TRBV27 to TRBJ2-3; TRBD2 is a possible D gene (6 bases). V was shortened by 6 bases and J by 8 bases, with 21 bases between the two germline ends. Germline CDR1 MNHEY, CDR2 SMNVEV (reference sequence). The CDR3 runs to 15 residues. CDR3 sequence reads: CASSQSLRGWGTQYF. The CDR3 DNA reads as TGTGCCAGCAGCCAATCTTTGCGGGGCTGGGGTACGCAGTATTTT.

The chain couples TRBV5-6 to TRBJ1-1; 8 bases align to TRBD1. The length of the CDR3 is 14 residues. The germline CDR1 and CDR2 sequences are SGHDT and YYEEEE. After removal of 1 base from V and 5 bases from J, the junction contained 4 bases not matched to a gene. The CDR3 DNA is TGTGCCAGCAGCTTGAACAGGGGGGAGACTGAAGCTTTCTTT. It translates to CASSLNRGETEAFF.

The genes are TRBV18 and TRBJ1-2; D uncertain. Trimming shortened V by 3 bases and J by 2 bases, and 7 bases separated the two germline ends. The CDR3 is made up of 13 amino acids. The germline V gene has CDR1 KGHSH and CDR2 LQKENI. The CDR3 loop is CASSPGGNYGYTF. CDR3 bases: TGTGCCAGCTCACCGGGAGGGAACTATGGCTACACCTTC.

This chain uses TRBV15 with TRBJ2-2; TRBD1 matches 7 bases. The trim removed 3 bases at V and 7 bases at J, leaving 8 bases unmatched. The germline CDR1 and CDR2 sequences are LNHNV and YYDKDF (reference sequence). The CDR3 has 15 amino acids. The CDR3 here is CATSSLRQGIGELFF. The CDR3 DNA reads TGTGCCACCAGCAGCCTGAGACAGGGCATCGGGGAGCTGTTTTTT. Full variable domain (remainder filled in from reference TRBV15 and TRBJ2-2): DAMVIQNPRYQVTQFGKPVTLSCSQTLNHNVMYWYQQKSSQAPKLLFHYYDKDFNNEADTPDNFQSRRPNTSFCFLDIRSPGLGDTAMYLCATSSLRQGIGELFFGEGSRLTVL.

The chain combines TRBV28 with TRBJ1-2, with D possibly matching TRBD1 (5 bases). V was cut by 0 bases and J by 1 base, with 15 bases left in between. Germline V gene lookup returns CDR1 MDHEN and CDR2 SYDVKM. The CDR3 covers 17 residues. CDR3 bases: TGTGCCAGCAGTTTATGGGGCAGGGAAGGCAATAACTATGGCTACACCTTC. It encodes CASSLWGREGNNYGYTF.

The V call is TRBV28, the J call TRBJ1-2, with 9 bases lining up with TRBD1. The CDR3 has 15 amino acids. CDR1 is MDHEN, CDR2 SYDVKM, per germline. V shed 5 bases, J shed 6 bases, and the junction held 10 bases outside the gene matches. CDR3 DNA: TGTGCCAGCAGTCCCTCCGGGACAGGGCTTAATGGCTACACCTTC. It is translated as CASSPSGTGLNGYTF.

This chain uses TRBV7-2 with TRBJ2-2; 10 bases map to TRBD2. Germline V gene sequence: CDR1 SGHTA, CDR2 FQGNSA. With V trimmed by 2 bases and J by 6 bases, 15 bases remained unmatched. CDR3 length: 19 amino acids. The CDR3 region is CASSLRASGSIRDSGELFF. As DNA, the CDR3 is TGTGCCAGCAGCTTAAGGGCTAGCGGGAGTATTAGAGATTCCGGGGAGCTGTTTTTT.

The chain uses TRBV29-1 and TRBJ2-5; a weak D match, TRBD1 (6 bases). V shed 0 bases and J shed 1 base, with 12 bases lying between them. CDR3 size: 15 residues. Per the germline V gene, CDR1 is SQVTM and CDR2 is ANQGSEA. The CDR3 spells CSVEDPTGFQETQYF. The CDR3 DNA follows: TGCAGCGTTGAAGATCCGACAGGTTTCCAAGAGACCCAGTACTTC.

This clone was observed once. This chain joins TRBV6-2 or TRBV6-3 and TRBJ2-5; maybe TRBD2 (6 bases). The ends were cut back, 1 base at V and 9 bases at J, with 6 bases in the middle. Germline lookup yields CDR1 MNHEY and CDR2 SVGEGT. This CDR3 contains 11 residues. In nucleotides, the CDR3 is TGTGCCAGCAGTTACTGGGAGGCCCAGTACTTC. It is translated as CASSYWEAQYF.

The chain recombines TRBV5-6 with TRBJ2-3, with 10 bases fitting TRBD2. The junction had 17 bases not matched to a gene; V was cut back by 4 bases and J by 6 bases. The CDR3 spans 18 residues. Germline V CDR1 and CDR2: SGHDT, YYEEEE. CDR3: CASSPNPWASGSGDTQYF. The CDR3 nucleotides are TGTGCCAGCAGCCCGAACCCGTGGGCTAGCGGGAGTGGGGATACGCAGTATTTT.

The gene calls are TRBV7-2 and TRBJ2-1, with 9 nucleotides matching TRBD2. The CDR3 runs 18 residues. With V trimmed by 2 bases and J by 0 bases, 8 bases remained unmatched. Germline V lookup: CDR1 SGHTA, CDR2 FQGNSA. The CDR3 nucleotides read TGTGCCAGCAGCTTACGGACTAGCGCCGCCTACTCCTACAATGAGCAGTTCTTC. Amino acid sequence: CASSLRTSAAYSYNEQFF.

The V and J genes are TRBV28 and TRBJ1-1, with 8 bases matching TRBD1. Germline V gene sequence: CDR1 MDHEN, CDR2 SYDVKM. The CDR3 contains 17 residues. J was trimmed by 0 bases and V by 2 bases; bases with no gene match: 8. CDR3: CASSLGTGRGMNTEAFF. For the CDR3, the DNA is TGTGCCAGCAGTTTAGGGACAGGACGGGGGATGAACACTGAAGCTTTCTTT.

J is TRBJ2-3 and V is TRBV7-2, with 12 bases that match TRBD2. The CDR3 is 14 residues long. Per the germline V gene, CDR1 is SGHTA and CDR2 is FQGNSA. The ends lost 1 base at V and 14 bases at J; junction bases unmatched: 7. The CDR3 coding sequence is TGTGCCAGCAGCTTAGTACTAGCGGGGGGCTTATTGTATTTT. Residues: CASSLVLAGGLLYF.

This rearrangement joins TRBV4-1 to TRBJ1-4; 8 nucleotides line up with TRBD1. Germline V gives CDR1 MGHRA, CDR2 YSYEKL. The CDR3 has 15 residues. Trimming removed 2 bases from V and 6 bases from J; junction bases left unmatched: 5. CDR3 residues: CASSQYDRGDEKLFF. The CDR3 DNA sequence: TGCGCCAGCAGCCAATACGACAGGGGAGATGAAAAACTGTTTTTT.

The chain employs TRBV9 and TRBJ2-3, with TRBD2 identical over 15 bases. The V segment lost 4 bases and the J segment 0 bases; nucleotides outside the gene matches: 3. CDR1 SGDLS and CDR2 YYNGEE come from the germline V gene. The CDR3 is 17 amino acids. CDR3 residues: CASSPGLAGGSTDTQYF. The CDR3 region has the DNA TGTGCCAGCAGCCCCGGACTAGCGGGAGGGAGCACAGATACGCAGTATTTT.

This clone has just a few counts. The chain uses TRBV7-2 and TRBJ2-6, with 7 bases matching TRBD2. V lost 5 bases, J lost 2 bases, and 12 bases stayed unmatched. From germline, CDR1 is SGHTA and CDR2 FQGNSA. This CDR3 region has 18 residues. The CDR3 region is CASSPSGGTNPGANVLTF. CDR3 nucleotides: TGTGCCAGCAGCCCATCCGGAGGGACTAACCCTGGGGCCAACGTCCTGACTTTC.

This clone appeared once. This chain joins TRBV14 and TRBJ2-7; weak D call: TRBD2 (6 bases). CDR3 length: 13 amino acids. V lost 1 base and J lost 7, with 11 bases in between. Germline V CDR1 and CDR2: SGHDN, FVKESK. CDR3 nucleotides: TGTGCCAGCAGCCAAGGACTAGATCTAGAGCAGTACTTC. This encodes CASSQGLDLEQYF.

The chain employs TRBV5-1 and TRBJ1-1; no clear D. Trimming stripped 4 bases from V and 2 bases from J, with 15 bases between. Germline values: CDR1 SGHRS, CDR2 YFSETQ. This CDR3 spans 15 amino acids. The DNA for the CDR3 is TGCGCCAGCAGCGATCCTAGCCAGGCTAACACTGAAGCTTTCTTT. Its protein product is CASSDPSQANTEAFF.

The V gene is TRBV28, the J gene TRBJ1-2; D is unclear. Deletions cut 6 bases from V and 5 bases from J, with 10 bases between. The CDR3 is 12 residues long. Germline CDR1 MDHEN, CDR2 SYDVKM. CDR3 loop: CASRNTTYGYTF. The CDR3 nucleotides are TGTGCCAGCAGAAATACTACATATGGCTACACCTTC.

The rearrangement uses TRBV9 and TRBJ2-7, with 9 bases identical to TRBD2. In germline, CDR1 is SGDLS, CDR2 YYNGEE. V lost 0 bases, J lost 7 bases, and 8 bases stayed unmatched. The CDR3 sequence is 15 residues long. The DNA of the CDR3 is TGTGCCAGCAGCGTAGATGGGTCTAGCGGGATGGAGCAGTACTTC. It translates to CASSVDGSSGMEQYF.

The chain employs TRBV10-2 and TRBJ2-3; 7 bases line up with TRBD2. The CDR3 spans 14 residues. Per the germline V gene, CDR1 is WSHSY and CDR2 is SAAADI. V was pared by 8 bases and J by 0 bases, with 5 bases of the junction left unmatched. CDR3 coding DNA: TGCGCCAGCGACAGCGGGGCCAGCACAGATACGCAGTATTTT. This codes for CASDSGASTDTQYF.